Given below is one T cell receptor beta chain in context. This record belongs to a study of blood T cell repertoires in COVID-19. Across the whole study: Some COVID-19 samples were acute and others convalescent; all came from the United States, Italy and Spain. Sources were T cells, B-cell-depleted T cells, or PBMCs; the material itself was cDNA or gDNA.

This table comes from immunoSEQ multiplex PCR, and its TCRdb copy is limited to in-frame clones, with some not included. Counted here are about 330,000 clones, 70% to 90% occurring once; the ten biggest clones make up under 5%. This CDR3 is 15 amino acids long. The germline V gene has CDR1 SGHDT and CDR2 YYEEEE. Trimming cost V 0 bases and J 1 base; bases outside gene matches: 0. The sequencing input was peripheral blood. The rearrangement joins TRBV5-6 to TRBJ2-3, with TRBD2 matching over 9 bases. The source of this sequence is a woman in her fifties or sixties with active or convalescent COVID-19. Here the CDR3 DNA reads TGTGCCAGCAGCTTGGCTAGCGGGGGCACAGATACGCAGTATTTT. It is translated as CASSLASGGTDTQYF. Supplemented by reference TRBV5-6 and TRBJ2-3, the full variable domain reads DAGVTQSPTHLIKTRGQQVTLRCSPKSGHDTVSWYQQALGQGPQFIFQYYEEEERQRGNFPDRFSGHQFPNYSSELNVNALLLGDSALYLCASSLASGGTDTQYFGPGTRLTVL.